This T cell receptor beta chain was recovered during a study of CD8 T cells in ankylosing spondylitis. Regarding the study as a whole: Reactive arthritis synovial fluid and blood previously showed some of these motif variants.

The sample holds many counts of this clonotype. Antigen unknown. The CDR3 totals 13 residues. The V gene's germline CDR1 is SNHLY and CDR2 FYNNEI. V was shortened by 3 bases and J by 3 bases, with 8 bases between the two germline ends. TCRdb processed the 5' RACE reads anew with MiXCR; each CDR3 protein has one entry. Among roughly 230,000 distinct CDR3 sequences listed, roughly 8% were seen once. Sequencing was done on a sample of blood, either unsorted or a sorted T cell fraction (not recorded which). The receptor comes from a female donor with ankylosing spondylitis or in good health (not recorded which). This chain connects TRBV2 to TRBJ1-1; unclear D gene. CDR3 DNA: TGTGCCAGCAGTGACGACACACACACTGAAGCTTTCTTT. Translated, it gives CASSDDTHTEAFF.